This T cell receptor beta chain derives from a study of T cell responses to AZD1222 COVID-19 vaccine. Broader study findings: Targeting of unmutated variant regions was reportedly seen in nearly half of spike-specific TCRs. The donor group comprised mostly white British people and more females; the analysis possibly underestimated clonal diversity.

Unmatched junction bases numbered 0, after V lost 1 base and J lost 1 base. There are 14 residues in the CDR3. Germline values: CDR1 LGHNT, CDR2 FRNRAP. With regard to this clone: Antigen specificity is unknown.

TCRdb's copy holds only in-frame clones and misses some; the assay was immunoSEQ multiplex PCR. Counted here are around 75,000 clones, 85% occurring once; the ten biggest clones make up about 13%. This chain links TRBV12-5 with TRBJ1-1, with TRBD1 matching over 7 bases. The source is an adult in good health. Sequences were derived from peripheral blood, sampled on day 0 of AZD1222 vaccination. The chain's CDR3 is CASGLEGANTEAFF. The CDR3 nucleotides read TGTGCTAGTGGTTTGGAGGGGGCGAACACTGAAGCTTTCTTT.